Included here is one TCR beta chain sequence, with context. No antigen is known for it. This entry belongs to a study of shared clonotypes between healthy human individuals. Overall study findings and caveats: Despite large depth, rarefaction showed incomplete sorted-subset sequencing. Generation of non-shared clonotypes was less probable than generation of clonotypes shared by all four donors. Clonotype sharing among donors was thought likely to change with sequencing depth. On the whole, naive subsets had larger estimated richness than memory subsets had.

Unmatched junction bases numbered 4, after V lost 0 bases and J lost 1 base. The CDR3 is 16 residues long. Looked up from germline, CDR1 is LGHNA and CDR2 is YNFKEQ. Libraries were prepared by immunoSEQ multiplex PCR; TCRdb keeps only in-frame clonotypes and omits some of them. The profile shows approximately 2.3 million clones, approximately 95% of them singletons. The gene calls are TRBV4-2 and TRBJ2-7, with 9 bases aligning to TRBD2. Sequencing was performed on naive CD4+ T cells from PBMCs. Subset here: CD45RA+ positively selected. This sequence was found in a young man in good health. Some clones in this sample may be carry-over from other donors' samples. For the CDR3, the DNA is TGTGCCAGCAGCCAAGATTCTAGCGGGATTTCCTACGAGCAGTACTTC. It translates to CASSQDSSGISYEQYF.